What follows is one T cell receptor beta chain and its context. Its specificity is unknown. This specimen comes from a study of Ad26.COV2.S vaccination and SARS-CoV-2 variants. The overall study: Donor joined the COV1001 Ad26.COV2.S trial arm. The study's findings and limits: Substantial breadth was reportedly displayed by spike-specific CD8+ and CD4+ T cell responses after vaccination.

The protocol was immunoSEQ multiplex PCR, while the TCRdb copy is restricted to in-frame clones and leaves out a portion. Altogether hundreds of thousands of clones are present, 88% being singletons, with the ten largest covering around 5.8%. Treatment noted: approximately 18 received Ad26.COV2.S at low or high dose, single or two shots; roughly five received placebo; per-sample allocation not given. Sampling happened 63 days after the first vaccine or placebo injection. Germline V lookup: CDR1 SGDLS, CDR2 YYNGEE. Trimming took off 7 bases at V and 4 bases at J, with 15 bases between the two ends. CDR3 length: 14 amino acids.

The TCR was taken from a person between 18 and 59 years old who received the Ad26.COV2.S COVID-19 vaccine or a placebo. The sample consisted of peripheral blood, taken in a trial of Ad26.COV2.S vaccine versus placebo. The chain links TRBV9 to TRBJ2-4; the D gene could be TRBD1 or TRBD2 (7 bases each). In DNA, the CDR3 is TGTGCCAGCGGACTAGGGACAGAGAAAAACATTCAGTACTTC. It translates to CASGLGTEKNIQYF.